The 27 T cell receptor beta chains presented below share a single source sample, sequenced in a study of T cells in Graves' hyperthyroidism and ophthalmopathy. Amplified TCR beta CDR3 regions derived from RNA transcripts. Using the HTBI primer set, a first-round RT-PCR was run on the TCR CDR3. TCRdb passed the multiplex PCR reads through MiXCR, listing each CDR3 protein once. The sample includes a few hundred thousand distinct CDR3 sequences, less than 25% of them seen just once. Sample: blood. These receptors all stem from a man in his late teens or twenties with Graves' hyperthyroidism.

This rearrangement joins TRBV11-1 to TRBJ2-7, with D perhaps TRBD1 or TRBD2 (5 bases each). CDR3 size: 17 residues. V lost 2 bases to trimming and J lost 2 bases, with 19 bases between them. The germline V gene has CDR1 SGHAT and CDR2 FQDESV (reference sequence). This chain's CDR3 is CASSLTQGRGPPYEQYF. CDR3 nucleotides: TGTGCCAGCAGCTTAACCCAAGGAAGGGGACCTCCCTACGAGCAGTACTTC.

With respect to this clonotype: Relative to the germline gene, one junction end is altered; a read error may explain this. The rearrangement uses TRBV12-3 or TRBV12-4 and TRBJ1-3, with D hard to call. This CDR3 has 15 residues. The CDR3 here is CASSFWTLSGYTIYF. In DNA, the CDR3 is TGTGCCAGCAGTTTTTGGACCCTCTCTGGATACACCATATATTTT.

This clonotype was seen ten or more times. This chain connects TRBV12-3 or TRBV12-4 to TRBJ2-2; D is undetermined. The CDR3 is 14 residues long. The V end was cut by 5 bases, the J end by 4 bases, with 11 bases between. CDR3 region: CASSPSSSTGELFF. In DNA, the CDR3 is TGTGCCAGCAGTCCCTCGAGCAGCACCGGGGAGCTGTTTTTT.

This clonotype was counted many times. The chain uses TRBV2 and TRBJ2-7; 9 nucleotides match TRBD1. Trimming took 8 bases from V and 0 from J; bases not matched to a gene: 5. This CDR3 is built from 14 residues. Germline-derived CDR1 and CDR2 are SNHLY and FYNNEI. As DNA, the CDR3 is TGTGCCAGCCAACCGACAGGGGGCTCCTACGAGCAGTACTTC. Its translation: CASQPTGGSYEQYF. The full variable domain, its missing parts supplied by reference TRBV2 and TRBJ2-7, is EPEVTQTPSHQVTQMGQEVILRCVPISNHLYFYWYRQILGQKVEFLVSFYNNEISEKSEIFDDQFSVERPDGSNFTLKIRSTKLEDSAMYFCASQPTGGSYEQYFGPGTRLTVT.

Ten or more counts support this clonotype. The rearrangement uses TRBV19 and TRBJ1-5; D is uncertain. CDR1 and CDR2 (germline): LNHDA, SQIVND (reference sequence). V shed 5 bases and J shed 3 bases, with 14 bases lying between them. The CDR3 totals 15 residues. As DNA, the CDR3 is TGTGCCAGTAGTCTGAGGACCGAGATCAATCAGCCCCAGCATTTT. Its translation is CASSLRTEINQPQHF. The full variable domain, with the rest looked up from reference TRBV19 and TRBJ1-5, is DGGITQSPKYLFRKEGQNVTLSCEQNLNHDAMYWYRQDPGQGLRLIYYSQIVNDFQKGDIAEGYSVSREKKESFPLTVTSAQKNPTAFYLCASSLRTEINQPQHFGDGTRLSIL.

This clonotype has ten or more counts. The CDR3 region is CAWSISNNQPQHF. CDR3 sequence (DNA): TGTGCCTGGAGTATTTCCAACAATCAGCCCCAGCATTTT. The V gene is TRBV30, the J gene TRBJ1-5; no firm D call. Germline assignment: CDR1 GTSNPN and CDR2 SVGIG (reference sequence). CDR3 length: 13 amino acids. V was shortened by 2 bases and J by 3 bases, with 8 bases between the two germline ends.

CDR3 sequence: CSANKPGGAGPQHF. CDR3 bases: TGCAGTGCTAATAAACCAGGGGGCGCCGGGCCCCAGCATTTT. The rearrangement joins TRBV20-1 to TRBJ1-5; the match to TRBD1 covers 8 bases. The CDR3 contains 14 residues. Trimming removed 4 bases from V and 9 bases from J; junction bases left unmatched: 11. Germline V gene lookup returns CDR1 DFQATT and CDR2 SNEGSKA (reference sequence).

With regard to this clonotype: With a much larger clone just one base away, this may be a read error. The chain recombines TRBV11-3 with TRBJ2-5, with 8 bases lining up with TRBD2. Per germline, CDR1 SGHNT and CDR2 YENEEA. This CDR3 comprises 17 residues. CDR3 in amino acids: CASSSLGGGSQWETKYF. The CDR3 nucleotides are TGTGCCAGCAGTTCGTTGGGCGGGGGGTCTCAATGGGAGACCAAGTACTTC.

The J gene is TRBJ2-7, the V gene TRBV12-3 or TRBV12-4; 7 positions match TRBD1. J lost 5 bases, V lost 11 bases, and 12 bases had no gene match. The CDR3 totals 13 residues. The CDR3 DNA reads TGTGCCGGCGCGACAGGGTTGAACCACGAGCAGTACTTC. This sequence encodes CAGATGLNHEQYF.

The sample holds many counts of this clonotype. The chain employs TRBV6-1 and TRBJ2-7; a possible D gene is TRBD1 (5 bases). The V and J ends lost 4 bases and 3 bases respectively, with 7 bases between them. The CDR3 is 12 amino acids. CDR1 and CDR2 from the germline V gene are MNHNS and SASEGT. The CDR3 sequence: CASSGQLYEQYF. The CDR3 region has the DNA TGTGCCAGCAGTGGACAGCTCTACGAGCAGTACTTC.

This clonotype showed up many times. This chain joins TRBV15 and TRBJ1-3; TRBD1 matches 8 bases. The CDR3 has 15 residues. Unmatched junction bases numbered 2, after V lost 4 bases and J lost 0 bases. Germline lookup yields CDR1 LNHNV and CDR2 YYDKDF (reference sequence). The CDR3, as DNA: TGTGCCACCAGCATTACAGGGGGCTCTGGAAACACCATATATTTT. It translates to CATSITGGSGNTIYF.

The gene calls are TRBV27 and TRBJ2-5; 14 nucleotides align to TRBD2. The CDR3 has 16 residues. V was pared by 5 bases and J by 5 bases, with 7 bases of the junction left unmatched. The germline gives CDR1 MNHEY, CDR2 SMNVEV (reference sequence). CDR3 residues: CASSLTSGGAWETQYF. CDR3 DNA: TGTGCCAGCAGTCTGACTAGCGGGGGGGCCTGGGAGACCCAGTACTTC.

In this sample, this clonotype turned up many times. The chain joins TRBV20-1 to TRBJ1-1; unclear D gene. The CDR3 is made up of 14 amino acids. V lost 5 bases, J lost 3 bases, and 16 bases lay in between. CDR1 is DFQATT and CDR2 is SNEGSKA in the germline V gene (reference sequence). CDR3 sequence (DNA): TGCAGTGCTGGACGGGGAGGAGCCTACACTGAAGCTTTCTTT. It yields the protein CSAGRGGAYTEAFF.

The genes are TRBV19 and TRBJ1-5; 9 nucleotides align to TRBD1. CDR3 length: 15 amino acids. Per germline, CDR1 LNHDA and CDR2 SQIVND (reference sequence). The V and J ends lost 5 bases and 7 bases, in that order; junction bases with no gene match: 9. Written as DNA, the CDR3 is TGTGCCAGTAGTGAGCGGACAGGGGACGAACAGCCCCAGCATTTT. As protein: CASSERTGDEQPQHF. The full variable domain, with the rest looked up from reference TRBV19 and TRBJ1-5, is DGGITQSPKYLFRKEGQNVTLSCEQNLNHDAMYWYRQDPGQGLRLIYYSQIVNDFQKGDIAEGYSVSREKKESFPLTVTSAQKNPTAFYLCASSERTGDEQPQHFGDGTRLSIL.

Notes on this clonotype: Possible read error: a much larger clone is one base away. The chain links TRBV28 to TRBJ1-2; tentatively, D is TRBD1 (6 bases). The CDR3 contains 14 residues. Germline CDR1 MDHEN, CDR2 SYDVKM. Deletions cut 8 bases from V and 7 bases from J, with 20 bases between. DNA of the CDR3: TGTGCCAGCCAAGCCGCGGGTCGGGGGCCTGGCTACACCTTC. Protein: CASQAAGRGPGYTF.

This chain's CDR3 is CASSPHAVAYEQYF. DNA for the CDR3: TGCGCCAGCAGCCCCCACGCGGTAGCCTACGAGCAGTACTTC. The chain recombines TRBV4-1 with TRBJ2-7; D gene ambiguous. The V gene lost 4 bases and the J gene lost 2 bases, with 12 bases spanning the gap. Looked up from germline, CDR1 is MGHRA and CDR2 is YSYEKL. There are 14 residues in the CDR3.

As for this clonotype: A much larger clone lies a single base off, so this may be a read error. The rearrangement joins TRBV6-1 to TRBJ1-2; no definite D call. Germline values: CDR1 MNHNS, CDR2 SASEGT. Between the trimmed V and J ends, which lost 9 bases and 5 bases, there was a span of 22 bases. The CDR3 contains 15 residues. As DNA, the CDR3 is TGTGCCAGTATGCCTTCGGACGGATTATGGTATGGCTACACCTTC. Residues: CASMPSDGLWYGYTF.

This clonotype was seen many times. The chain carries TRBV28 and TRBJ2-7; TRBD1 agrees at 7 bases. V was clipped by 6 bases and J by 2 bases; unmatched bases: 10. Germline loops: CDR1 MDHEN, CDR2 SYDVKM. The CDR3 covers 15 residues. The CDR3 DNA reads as TGTGCCAGCAGCCAAACAGGGGAAGCGACCTACGAGCAGTACTTC. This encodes CASSQTGEATYEQYF.

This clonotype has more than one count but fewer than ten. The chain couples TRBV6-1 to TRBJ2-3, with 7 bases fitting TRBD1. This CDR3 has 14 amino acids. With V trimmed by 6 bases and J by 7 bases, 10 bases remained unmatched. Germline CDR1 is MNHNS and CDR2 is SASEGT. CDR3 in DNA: TGTGCCAGCAGCCTCACAGGGGACGGTAATACGCAGTATTTT. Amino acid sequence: CASSLTGDGNTQYF.

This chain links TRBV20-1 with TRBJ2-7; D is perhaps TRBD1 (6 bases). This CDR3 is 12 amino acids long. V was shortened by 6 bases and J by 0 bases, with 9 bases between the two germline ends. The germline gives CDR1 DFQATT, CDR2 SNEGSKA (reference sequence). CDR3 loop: CSALTGSYEQYF. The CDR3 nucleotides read TGCAGTGCATTGACAGGCTCCTACGAGCAGTACTTC.

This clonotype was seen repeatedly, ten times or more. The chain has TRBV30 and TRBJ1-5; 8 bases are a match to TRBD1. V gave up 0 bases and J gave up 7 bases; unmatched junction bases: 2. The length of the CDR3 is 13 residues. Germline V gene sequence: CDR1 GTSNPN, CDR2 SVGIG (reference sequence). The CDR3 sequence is CAWSVQGEQPQHF. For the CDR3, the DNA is TGTGCCTGGAGTGTACAGGGGGAACAGCCCCAGCATTTT.

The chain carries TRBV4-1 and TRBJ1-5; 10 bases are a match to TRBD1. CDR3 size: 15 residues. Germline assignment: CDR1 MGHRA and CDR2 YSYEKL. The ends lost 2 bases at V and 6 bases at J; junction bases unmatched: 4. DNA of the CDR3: TGCGCCAGCAGCCAAATAGGACAGGGGGGTCAGCCCCAGCATTTT. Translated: CASSQIGQGGQPQHF.

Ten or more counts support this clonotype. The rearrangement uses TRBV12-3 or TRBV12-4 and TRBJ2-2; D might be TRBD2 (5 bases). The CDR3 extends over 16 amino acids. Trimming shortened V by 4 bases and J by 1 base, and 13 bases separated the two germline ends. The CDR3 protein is CASSSFSDWNTGELFF. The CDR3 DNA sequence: TGTGCCAGCAGTTCCTTCTCGGACTGGAACACCGGGGAGCTGTTTTTT.

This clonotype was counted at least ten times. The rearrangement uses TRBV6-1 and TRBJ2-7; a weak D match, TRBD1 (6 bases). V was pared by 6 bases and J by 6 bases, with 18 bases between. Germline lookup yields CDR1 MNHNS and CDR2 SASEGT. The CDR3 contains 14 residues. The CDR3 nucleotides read TGTGCCAGCAGCGAGGGGGTGCTGGGGTTCGAGCAGTACTTC. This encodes CASSEGVLGFEQYF.

CDR3 bases: TGTGCCAGCAGTGCTCCGGACAGTTCCTACGAGCAGTACTTC. Encoded protein: CASSAPDSSYEQYF. V and J are TRBV25-1 and TRBJ2-7; possible D gene TRBD1, 6 bases. V was clipped by 4 bases and J by 1 base, with 11 bases between them. The CDR3 extends over 14 amino acids. Germline CDR1 is MGHDK and CDR2 is SYGVNS.

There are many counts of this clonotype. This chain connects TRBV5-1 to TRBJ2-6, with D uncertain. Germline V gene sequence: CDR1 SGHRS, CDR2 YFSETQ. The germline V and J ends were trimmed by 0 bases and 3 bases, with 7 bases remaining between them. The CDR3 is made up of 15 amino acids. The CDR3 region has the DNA TGCGCCAGCAGCTTGGATGCGGTTGGGGCCAACGTCCTGACTTTC. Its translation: CASSLDAVGANVLTF.

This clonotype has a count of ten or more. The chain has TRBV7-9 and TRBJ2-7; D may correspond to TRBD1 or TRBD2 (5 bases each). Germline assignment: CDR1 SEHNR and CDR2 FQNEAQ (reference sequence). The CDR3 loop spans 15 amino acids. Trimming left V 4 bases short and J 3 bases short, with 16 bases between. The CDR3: CASSSPGTQHYEQYF. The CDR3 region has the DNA TGTGCCAGCAGCTCCCCCGGGACGCAGCACTACGAGCAGTACTTC. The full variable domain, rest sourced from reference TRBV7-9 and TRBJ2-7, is DTGVSQNPRHKITKRGQNVTFRCDPISEHNRLYWYRQTLGQGPEFLTYFQNEAQLEKSRLLSDRFSAERPKGSFSTLEIQRTEQGDSAMYLCASSSPGTQHYEQYFGPGTRLTVT.